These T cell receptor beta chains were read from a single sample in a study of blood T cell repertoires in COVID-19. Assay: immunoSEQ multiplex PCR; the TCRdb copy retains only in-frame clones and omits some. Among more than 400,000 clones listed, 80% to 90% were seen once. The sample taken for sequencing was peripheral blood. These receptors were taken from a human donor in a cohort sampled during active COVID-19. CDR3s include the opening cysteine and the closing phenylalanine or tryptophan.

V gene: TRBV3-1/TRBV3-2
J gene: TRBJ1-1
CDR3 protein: CASSHGYSLTEAFF

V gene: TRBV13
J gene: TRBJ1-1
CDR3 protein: CASSLGRGTNTEAFF

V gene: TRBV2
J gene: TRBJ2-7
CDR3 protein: CASSSPGQSYEQYF

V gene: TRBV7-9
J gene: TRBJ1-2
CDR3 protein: CASSFFSTKGDGYTF

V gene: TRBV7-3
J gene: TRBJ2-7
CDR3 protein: CASSPQGGKAYEQYF

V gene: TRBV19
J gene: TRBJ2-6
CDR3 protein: CAANAGVADYSGANVLTF

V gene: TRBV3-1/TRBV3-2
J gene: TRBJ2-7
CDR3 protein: CASSQAPDRGYEQYF

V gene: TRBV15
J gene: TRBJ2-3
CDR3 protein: CATGAGYTDTQYF

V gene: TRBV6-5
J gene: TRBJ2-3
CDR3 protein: CASSPTSSTDTQYF

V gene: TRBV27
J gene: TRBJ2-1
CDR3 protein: CASTRTPVVYNEQFF

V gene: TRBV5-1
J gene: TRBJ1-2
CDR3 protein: CASSPRGRDYGYTF

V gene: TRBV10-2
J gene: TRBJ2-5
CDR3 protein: CASSEPGQIRETQYF

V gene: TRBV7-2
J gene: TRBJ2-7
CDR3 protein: CASNLVGLAGVGEQYF

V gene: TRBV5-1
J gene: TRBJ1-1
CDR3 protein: CASSGGQPNTEAFF

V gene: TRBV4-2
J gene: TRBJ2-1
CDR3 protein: CASSLSGRALDEQFF

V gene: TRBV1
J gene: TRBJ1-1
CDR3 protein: CTSSQDEGENTEAFF

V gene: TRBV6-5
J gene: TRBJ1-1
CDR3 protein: CASSYMGQANTEAFF

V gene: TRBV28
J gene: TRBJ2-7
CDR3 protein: CASSSRTGDYEQYF

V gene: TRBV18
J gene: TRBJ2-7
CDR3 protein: CASSPGTGGRLEQYF

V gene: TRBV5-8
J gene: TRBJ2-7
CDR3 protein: CASSFGGRSYEQYF

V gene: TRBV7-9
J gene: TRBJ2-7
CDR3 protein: CASSLGTGGLGEQYF

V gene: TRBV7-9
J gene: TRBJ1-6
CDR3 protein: CASSLGTGYNSPLHF